The 22 T cell receptor beta chains below come from one sample, sequenced in a study of T cells after yellow fever vaccination. TCRdb itself ran the 5' RACE reads through MiXCR, one entry per CDR3 protein. The sample records roughly 340,000 distinct CDR3 sequences, roughly 4% being singletons. This sample comprised PBMCs, obtained 5 days after the yellow fever booster vaccination. These receptor sequences come from a man aged 18 to 35 who received the YFV17D yellow fever vaccine.

This clonotype was recorded a few times. J is TRBJ1-5 and V is TRBV5-5; possibly TRBD1 for D (6 bases). The CDR3 extends over 15 amino acids. CDR1 SGHKS and CDR2 YYEKEE come from the germline V gene (reference sequence). V lost 4 bases, J lost 4 bases, and 15 bases lay in between. CDR3 in amino acids: CASSGAGGDNQPQHF. The CDR3 region has the DNA TGTGCCAGCAGCGGCGCCGGGGGCGATAATCAGCCCCAGCATTTT.

This clonotype was counted only a few times. The genes are TRBV12-3 or TRBV12-4 and TRBJ1-1; possibly TRBD1 for D (6 bases). The ends were cut back, 3 bases at V and 4 bases at J, with 30 bases in the middle. The CDR3 is 20 amino acids. CDR3 DNA sequence: TGTGCCAGCAGTTTTTTAGGATGGAGGGATGAAACAGGGAAGGGCACTGAAGCTTTCTTT. Translating it yields CASSFLGWRDETGKGTEAFF.

The V call is TRBV25-1, the J call TRBJ1-2, with D perhaps TRBD1 (5 bases). Trimming stripped 2 bases from V and 1 base from J, with 17 bases between. CDR1 is MGHDK and CDR2 is SYGVNS in the germline V gene. The CDR3 has 17 residues. CDR3 residues: CASSEGTTIDLNYGYTF. Here the CDR3 DNA reads TGTGCCAGCAGTGAAGGGACGACAATCGATCTTAACTATGGCTACACCTTC.

The V and J genes are TRBV4-1 and TRBJ1-1, with D possibly being TRBD1 (5 bases). The CDR3 consists of 14 residues. Germline assignment: CDR1 MGHRA and CDR2 YSYEKL. Deletions cut 4 bases from V and 5 bases from J, with 14 bases between. The CDR3 DNA sequence: TGCGCCAGCAGCCCCCGCAGGGTCCGGACTGAAGCTTTCTTT. Protein: CASSPRRVRTEAFF.

This clonotype was observed many times. The V call is TRBV7-2, the J call TRBJ2-3; D not resolved. V lost 3 bases and J 4 bases, leaving 2 bases between the germline ends. The CDR3 runs 11 residues. Germline loops: CDR1 SGHTA, CDR2 FQGNSA. CDR3 nucleotide sequence: TGTGCCAGCAGCTTCCCAGATACGCAGTATTTT. Amino acid sequence: CASSFPDTQYF.

This clonotype was counted ten times or more. The J gene is TRBJ2-7, the V gene TRBV7-3, with D possibly being TRBD1 (6 bases). V dropped 0 bases and J dropped 3 bases, with 12 bases sitting between them. The length of the CDR3 is 15 residues. CDR1 is SGHTA, CDR2 FQGTGA, per germline. This chain's CDR3 is CASSLTAGASYEQYF. CDR3 DNA: TGTGCCAGCAGCTTAACCGCAGGGGCGAGCTACGAGCAGTACTTC.

This clonotype was seen more than once but under ten times. The chain has TRBV2 and TRBJ2-7, with a tentative D call TRBD2 (6 bases). V was shortened by 4 bases and J by 6 bases, with 16 bases between the two germline ends. The germline V gene has CDR1 SNHLY and CDR2 FYNNEI. The CDR3 consists of 14 residues. CDR3: CASSVEGRGSEQYF. CDR3 nucleotide sequence: TGTGCCAGCAGTGTGGAGGGCAGAGGGTCCGAGCAGTACTTC. Filled out from reference TRBV2 and TRBJ2-7, the complete variable domain reads EPEVTQTPSHQVTQMGQEVILRCVPISNHLYFYWYRQILGQKVEFLVSFYNNEISEKSEIFDDQFSVERPDGSNFTLKIRSTKLEDSAMYFCASSVEGRGSEQYFGPGTRLTVT.

This clonotype was seen more than once but under ten times. The chain joins TRBV6-6 to TRBJ2-1, with D perhaps TRBD2 (5 bases). V gave up 6 bases and J gave up 4 bases, with 16 bases separating them. The CDR3 runs 15 residues. The germline V gene has CDR1 MNHNY and CDR2 SVGAGI (reference sequence). Here the CDR3 DNA reads TGTGCCAGCAGAACTCCGGACTCAACGTACAATGAGCAGTTCTTC. Encoded protein: CASRTPDSTYNEQFF.

This chain links TRBV9 with TRBJ1-1; 7 bases are shared with TRBD1. Germline CDR1 reads SGDLS; CDR2 reads YYNGEE. This CDR3 region has 14 residues. The V and J ends lost 4 bases and 4 bases, in that order; junction bases with no gene match: 7. CDR3 bases: TGTGCCAGCAGCCTCCTGGCAGGGGGCACTGAAGCTTTCTTT. This codes for CASSLLAGGTEAFF.

The V gene is TRBV19, the J gene TRBJ2-3; TRBD2 agrees at 7 bases. The V gene's germline CDR1 is LNHDA and CDR2 SQIVND (reference sequence). J was trimmed by 6 bases and V by 10 bases; bases with no gene match: 4. The CDR3 has 11 amino acids. The chain's CDR3 is CAISGEDTQYF. Written as DNA, the CDR3 is TGTGCCATCAGCGGGGAGGATACGCAGTATTTT.

This clonotype was recorded many times. V usage is TRBV29-1 and J usage is TRBJ2-1; D remains ambiguous. The CDR3 totals 10 residues. With 7 bases removed from V and 3 bases from J, the gap between germline ends came to 4 bases. The germline V gene encodes CDR1 SQVTM and CDR2 ANQGSEA. The CDR3 spells CSGNYNEQFF. The CDR3 DNA sequence: TGCAGCGGTAACTACAATGAGCAGTTCTTC.

This clonotype was seen many times. J is TRBJ1-2 and V is TRBV5-1; D remains ambiguous. The V end was cut by 3 bases, the J end by 0 bases, with 9 bases between. Germline loops: CDR1 SGHRS, CDR2 YFSETQ. CDR3 size: 14 residues. CDR3 protein: CASSSDRTNYGYTF. The CDR3 DNA reads TGCGCCAGCAGCTCTGACCGAACTAACTATGGCTACACCTTC.

This clonotype was detected many times. This chain connects TRBV5-1 to TRBJ2-5, with D possibly matching TRBD1 (6 bases). The CDR3 covers 16 residues. V lost 5 bases and J lost 0, with 17 bases in between. Germline CDR1 is SGHRS and CDR2 is YFSETQ. CDR3 in DNA: TGCGCCAGCAGTTTCACTCCCAGGGGTCACCAAGAGACCCAGTACTTC. It specifies CASSFTPRGHQETQYF.

This clonotype came up many times. The rearrangement links TRBV20-1 to TRBJ2-3; 11 bases map to TRBD2. CDR3 length: 14 residues. Germline CDR1 and CDR2: DFQATT and SNEGSKA (reference sequence). Here the CDR3 DNA reads TGCAGCGTTCCCTTACTAGCGGGGGCGGATACGCAGTATTTT. This encodes CSVPLLAGADTQYF.

This clonotype came up a few times. The chain carries TRBV20-1 and TRBJ2-1, with 10 bases that match TRBD2. Germline trimming cut 5 bases from V and 0 bases from J; bases unmatched to any gene: 10. In germline, CDR1 is DFQATT, CDR2 SNEGSKA (reference sequence). The CDR3 length is 17 residues. This CDR3 reads CSAPSSGGLSSYNEQFF. The CDR3 region has the DNA TGCAGTGCTCCCTCTAGCGGGGGCCTCAGCTCCTACAATGAGCAGTTCTTC.

At least ten counts were recorded for this clonotype. The V call is TRBV12-3 or TRBV12-4, the J call TRBJ2-3; tentative D call: TRBD1 (5 bases). The V end lost 6 bases, the J end lost 1 base, and 11 bases lay between the germline ends. The CDR3 is made up of 14 amino acids. The CDR3 DNA sequence: TGTGCCAGCAGATCAGGGCTGGGCACAGATACGCAGTATTTT. It specifies CASRSGLGTDTQYF.

This clonotype appeared a few times. J is TRBJ1-4 and V is TRBV20-1, with D tentatively TRBD1 (6 bases). The CDR3 covers 15 residues. Between the trimmed V and J ends, which lost 3 bases and 4 bases, there was a span of 15 bases. CDR1 and CDR2 from the germline V gene are DFQATT and SNEGSKA (reference sequence). The CDR3: CSASGATGYNEKLFF. The DNA of the CDR3 is TGCAGTGCTAGTGGGGCGACAGGATATAATGAAAAACTGTTTTTT.

This clonotype was seen a handful of times. The J gene is TRBJ2-7, the V gene TRBV12-3 or TRBV12-4, with 8 bases aligning to TRBD1. CDR3 length: 14 amino acids. V shed 3 bases and J 3 bases; nucleotides not matched to a gene: 4. Here the CDR3 reads CASSLSDRVYEQYF. In nucleotides, the CDR3 is TGTGCCAGCAGTTTGTCGGACAGGGTCTACGAGCAGTACTTC.

At least ten counts were recorded for this clonotype. This chain links TRBV9 with TRBJ1-3; D ambiguous. V lost 0 bases, J lost 2 bases, and 9 bases lay in between. The CDR3 sequence is 15 residues long. Looked up from germline, CDR1 is SGDLS and CDR2 is YYNGEE. In DNA, the CDR3 is TGTGCCAGCAGCGTAGAGGTCGGGGCTGGAAACACCATATATTTT. Translation: CASSVEVGAGNTIYF.

The chain couples TRBV5-6 to TRBJ2-1, with a possible D match to TRBD2 (5 bases). The V end was cut by 4 bases, the J end by 7 bases, with 12 bases between. The CDR3 has 13 residues. The germline gives CDR1 SGHDT, CDR2 YYEEEE. CDR3 in DNA: TGTGCCAGCAGCACCTCGGGGTCAAATGAGCAGTTCTTC. Encoded protein: CASSTSGSNEQFF. Variable domain in full (rest from reference TRBV5-6 and TRBJ2-1): DAGVTQSPTHLIKTRGQQVTLRCSPKSGHDTVSWYQQALGQGPQFIFQYYEEEERQRGNFPDRFSGHQFPNYSSELNVNALLLGDSALYLCASSTSGSNEQFFGPGTRLTVL.

This clonotype has just a few counts. This chain connects TRBV3-1 to TRBJ2-7; D may be TRBD1 (5 bases). The CDR3 runs 14 residues. Trimming took 4 bases from V and 5 from J, leaving 15 bases between them. In germline, CDR1 is LGHDT, CDR2 YNNKEL (reference sequence). CDR3 coding DNA: TGTGCCAGCAGCCCCCGGCAGGGCGAACACGAGCAGTACGTC. Residues: CASSPRQGEHEQYV.

This clonotype was counted many times. This chain connects TRBV5-1 to TRBJ1-5; TRBD1 might be the D (5 bases). This CDR3 has 15 residues. The V end lost 4 bases, the J end lost 6 bases, and 17 bases lay between the germline ends. CDR1 is SGHRS, CDR2 YFSETQ, per germline. CDR3 bases: TGCGCCAGCAGCCCGTCGGGGCAGCAAGGTCAGCCCCAGCATTTT. The encoded protein is CASSPSGQQGQPQHF.